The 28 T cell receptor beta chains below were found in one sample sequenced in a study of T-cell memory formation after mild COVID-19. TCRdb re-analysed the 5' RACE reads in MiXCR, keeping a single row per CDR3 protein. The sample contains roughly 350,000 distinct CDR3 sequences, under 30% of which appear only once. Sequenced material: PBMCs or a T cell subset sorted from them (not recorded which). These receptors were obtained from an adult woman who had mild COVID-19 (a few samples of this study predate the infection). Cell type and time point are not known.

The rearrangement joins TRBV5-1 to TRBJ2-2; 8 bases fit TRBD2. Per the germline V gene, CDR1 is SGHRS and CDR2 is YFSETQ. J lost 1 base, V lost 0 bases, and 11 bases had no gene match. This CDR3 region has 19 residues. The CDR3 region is CASSLGSGRLSVNTGELFF. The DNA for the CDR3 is TGCGCCAGCAGCTTGGGGAGCGGGAGATTGTCGGTGAACACCGGGGAGCTGTTTTTT.

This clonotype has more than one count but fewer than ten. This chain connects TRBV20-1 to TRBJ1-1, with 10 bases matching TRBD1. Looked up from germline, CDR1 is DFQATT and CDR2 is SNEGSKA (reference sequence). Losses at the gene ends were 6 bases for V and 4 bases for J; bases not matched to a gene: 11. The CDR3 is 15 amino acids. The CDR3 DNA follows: TGCAGTGCCTCGGACAGGGGGACTTTGGTCACTGAAGCTTTCTTT. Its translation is CSASDRGTLVTEAFF.

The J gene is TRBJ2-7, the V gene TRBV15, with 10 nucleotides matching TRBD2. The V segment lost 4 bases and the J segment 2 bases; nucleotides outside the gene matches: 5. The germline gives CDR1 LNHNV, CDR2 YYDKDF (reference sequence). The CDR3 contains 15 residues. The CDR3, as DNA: TGTGCCACCAGCATGGCGCTAGCGGGAGCCTACGAGCAGTACTTC. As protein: CATSMALAGAYEQYF.

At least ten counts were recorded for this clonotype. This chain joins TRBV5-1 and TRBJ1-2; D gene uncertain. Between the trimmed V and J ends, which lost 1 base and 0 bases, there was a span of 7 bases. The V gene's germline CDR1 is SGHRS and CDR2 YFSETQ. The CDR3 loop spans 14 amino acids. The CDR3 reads CASSLWAANYGYTF. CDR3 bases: TGCGCCAGCAGCTTGTGGGCAGCTAACTATGGCTACACCTTC. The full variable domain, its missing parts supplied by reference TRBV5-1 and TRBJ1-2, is KAGVTQTPRYLIKTRGQQVTLSCSPISGHRSVSWYQQTPGQGLQFLFEYFSETQRNKGNFPGRFSGRQFSNSRSEMNVSTLELGDSALYLCASSLWAANYGYTFGSGTRLTVV.

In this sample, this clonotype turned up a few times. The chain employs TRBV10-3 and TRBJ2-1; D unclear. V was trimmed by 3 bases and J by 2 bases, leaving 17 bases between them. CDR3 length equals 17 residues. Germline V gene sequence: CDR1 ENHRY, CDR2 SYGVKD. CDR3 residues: CAISDFSDLTPYNEQFF. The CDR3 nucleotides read TGTGCCATCAGTGACTTTTCTGACCTCACCCCCTACAATGAGCAGTTCTTC.

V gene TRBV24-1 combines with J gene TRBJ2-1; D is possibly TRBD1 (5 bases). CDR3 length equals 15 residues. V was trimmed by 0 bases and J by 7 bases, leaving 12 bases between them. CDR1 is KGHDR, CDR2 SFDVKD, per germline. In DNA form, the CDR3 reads TGTGCCACCAGTGATTTGAAGAAGGGGTCTAATGAGCAGTTCTTC. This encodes CATSDLKKGSNEQFF.

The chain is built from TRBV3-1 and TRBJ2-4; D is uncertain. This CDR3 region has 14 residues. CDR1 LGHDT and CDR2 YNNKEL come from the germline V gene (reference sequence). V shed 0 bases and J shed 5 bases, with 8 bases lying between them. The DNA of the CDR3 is TGTGCCAGCAGCCAAGATCGAGTTCAAAACATTCAGTACTTC. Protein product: CASSQDRVQNIQYF.

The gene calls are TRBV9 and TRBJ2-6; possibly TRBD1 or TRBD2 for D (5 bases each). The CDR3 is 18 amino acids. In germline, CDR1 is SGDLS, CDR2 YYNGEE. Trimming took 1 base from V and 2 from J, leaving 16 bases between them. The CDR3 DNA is TGTGCCAGCAGCGTACAGGGTTGGGGAGTTGCTGGGGCCAACGTCCTGACTTTC. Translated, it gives CASSVQGWGVAGANVLTF.

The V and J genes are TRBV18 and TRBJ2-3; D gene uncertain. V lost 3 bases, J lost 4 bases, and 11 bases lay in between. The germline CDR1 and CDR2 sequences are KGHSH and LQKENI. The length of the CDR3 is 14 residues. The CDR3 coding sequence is TGTGCCAGCTCACCGGGATCCGTCTCAGATACGCAGTATTTT. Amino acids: CASSPGSVSDTQYF.

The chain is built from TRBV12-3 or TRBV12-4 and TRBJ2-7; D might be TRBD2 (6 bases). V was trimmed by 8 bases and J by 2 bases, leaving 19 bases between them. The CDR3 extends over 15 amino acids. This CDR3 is CASSIRAGPTYEQYF. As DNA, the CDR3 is TGTGCCAGCTCCATCCGGGCGGGGCCAACCTACGAGCAGTACTTC.

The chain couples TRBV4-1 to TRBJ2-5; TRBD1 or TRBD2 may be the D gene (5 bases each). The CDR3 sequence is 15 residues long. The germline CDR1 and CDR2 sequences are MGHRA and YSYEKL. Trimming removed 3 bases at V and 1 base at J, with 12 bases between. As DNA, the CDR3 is TGCGCCAGCAGCCAGGCCGTTGGGGGCCAAGAGACCCAGTACTTC. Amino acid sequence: CASSQAVGGQETQYF.

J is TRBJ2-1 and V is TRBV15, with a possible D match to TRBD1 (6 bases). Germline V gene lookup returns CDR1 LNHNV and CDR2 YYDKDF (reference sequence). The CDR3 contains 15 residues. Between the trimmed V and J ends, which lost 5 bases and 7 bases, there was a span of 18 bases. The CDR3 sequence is CATSSPHRVGNEQFF. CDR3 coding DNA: TGTGCCACCAGCTCCCCCCACAGGGTGGGGAATGAGCAGTTCTTC.

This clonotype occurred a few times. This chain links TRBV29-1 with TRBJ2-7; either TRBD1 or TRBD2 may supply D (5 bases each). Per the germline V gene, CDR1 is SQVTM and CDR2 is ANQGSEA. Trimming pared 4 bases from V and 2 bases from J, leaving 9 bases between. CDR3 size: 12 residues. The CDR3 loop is CSVGDRTYEQYF. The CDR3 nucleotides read TGCAGCGTTGGGGACCGGACCTACGAGCAGTACTTC.

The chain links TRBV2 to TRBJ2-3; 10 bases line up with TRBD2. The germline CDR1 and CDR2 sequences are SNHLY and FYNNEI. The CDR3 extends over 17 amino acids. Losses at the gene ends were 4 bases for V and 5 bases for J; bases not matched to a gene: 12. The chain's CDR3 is CASSGPIAGGTGDTQYF. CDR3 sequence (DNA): TGTGCCAGCAGTGGCCCAATAGCGGGGGGCACGGGAGATACGCAGTATTTT.

CDR3 sequence (DNA): TGCGCCAGCAGCTTGCCGGGTCTCGGGAGCTCTGGGGCCAACGTCCTGACTTTC. Amino acids: CASSLPGLGSSGANVLTF. The V and J genes are TRBV5-1 and TRBJ2-6; TRBD2 is a possible D gene (6 bases). The germline CDR1 and CDR2 sequences are SGHRS and YFSETQ. This CDR3 is built from 18 residues. V lost 1 base and J lost 0, with 14 bases in between.

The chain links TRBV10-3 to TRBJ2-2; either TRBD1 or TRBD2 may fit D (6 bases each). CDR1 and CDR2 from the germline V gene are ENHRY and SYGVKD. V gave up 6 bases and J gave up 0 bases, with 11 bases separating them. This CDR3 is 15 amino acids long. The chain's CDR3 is CAISPGASNTGELFF. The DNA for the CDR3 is TGTGCCATCAGCCCGGGGGCTTCGAACACCGGGGAGCTGTTTTTT.

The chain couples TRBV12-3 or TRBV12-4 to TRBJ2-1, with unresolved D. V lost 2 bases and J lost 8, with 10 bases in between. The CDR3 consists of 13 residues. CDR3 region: CASSLFRADEQFF. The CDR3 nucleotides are TGTGCCAGCAGTTTATTTAGAGCCGATGAGCAGTTCTTC.

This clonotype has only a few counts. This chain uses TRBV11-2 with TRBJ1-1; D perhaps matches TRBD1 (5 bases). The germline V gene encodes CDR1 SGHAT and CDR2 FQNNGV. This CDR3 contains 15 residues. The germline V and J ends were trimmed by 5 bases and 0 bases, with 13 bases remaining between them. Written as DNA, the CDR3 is TGTGCCAGCAGCGTCAGACAGTTACTGAACACTGAAGCTTTCTTT. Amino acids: CASSVRQLLNTEAFF.

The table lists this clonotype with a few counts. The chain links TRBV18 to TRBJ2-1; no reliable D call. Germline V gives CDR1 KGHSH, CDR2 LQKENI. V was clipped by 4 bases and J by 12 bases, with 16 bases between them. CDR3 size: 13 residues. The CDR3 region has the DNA TGTGCCAGCTCACTGGCGGTGGGGTCGCGGCAGTTCTTC. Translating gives CASSLAVGSRQFF.

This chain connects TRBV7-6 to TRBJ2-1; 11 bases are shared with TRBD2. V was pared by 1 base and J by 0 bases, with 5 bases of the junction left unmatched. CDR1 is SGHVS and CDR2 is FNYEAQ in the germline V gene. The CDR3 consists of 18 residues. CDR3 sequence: CASSLVQLAGGSYNEQFF. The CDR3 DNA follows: TGTGCCAGCAGCTTAGTTCAGCTAGCGGGGGGCTCCTACAATGAGCAGTTCTTC.

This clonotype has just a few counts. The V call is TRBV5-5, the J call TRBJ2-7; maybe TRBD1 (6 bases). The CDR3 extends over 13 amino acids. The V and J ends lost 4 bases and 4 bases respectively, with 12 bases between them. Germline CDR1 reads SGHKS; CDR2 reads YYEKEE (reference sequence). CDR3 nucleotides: TGTGCCAGCAGCCGGGATCAGGGGTACGAGCAGTACTTC. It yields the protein CASSRDQGYEQYF.

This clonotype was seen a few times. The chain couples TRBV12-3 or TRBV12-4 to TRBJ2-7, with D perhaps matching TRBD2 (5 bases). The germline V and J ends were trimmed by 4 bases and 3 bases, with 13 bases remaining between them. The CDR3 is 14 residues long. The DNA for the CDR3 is TGTGCCAGCAGTTCACCTGATGCGGGCTACGAGCAGTACTTC. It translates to CASSSPDAGYEQYF.

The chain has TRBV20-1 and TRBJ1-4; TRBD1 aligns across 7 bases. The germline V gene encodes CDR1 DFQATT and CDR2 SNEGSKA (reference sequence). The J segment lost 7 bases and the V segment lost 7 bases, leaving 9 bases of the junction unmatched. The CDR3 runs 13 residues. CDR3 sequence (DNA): TGCAGTGGTTTACAGGGGCAGGGTGAAAAACTGTTTTTT. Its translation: CSGLQGQGEKLFF.

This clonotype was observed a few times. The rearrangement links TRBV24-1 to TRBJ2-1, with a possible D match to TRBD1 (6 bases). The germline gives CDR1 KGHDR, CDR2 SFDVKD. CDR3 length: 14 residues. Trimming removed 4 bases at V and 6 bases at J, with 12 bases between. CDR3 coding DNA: TGTGCCACCAGTGACCCACAGGGACCCAATGAGCAGTTCTTC. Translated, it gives CATSDPQGPNEQFF.

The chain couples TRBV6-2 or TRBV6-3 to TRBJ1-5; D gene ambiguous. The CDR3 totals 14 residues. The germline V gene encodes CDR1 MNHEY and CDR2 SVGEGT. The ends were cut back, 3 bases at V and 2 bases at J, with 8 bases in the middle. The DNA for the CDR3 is TGTGCCAGCAGTTATGGGGTGGGCAATCAGCCCCAGCATTTT. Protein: CASSYGVGNQPQHF.

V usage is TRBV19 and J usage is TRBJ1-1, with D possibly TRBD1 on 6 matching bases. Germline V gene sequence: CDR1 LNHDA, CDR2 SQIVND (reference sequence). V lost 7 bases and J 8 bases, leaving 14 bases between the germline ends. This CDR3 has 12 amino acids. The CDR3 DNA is TGTGCCAGTATTCGCCTAGGGGGGGAAGCTTTCTTT. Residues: CASIRLGGEAFF.

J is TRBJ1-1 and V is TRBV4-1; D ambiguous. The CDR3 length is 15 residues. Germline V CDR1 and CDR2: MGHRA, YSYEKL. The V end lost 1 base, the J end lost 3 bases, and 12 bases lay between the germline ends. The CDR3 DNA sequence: TGCGCCAGCAGCCAAGGGGAGGGCTGGGACACTGAAGCTTTCTTT. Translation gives CASSQGEGWDTEAFF.

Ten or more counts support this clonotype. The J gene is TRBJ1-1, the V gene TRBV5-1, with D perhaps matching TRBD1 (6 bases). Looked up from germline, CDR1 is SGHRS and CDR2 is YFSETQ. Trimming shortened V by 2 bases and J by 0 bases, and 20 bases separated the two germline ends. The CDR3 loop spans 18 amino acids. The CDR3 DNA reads TGCGCCAGCAGCTTTCGGGGGCCAGAACCGACCTTGAACACTGAAGCTTTCTTT. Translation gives CASSFRGPEPTLNTEAFF.